This record looks at one T cell receptor (beta chain) sequence and its context. The antigen is unknown. These data belong to a study of T cell responses to AZD1222 COVID-19 vaccine. Produced via immunoSEQ multiplex PCR; TCRdb's table is partial and in-frame only. Among 100,000 to 150,000 clones, roughly 89% were seen once, and the ten largest hold 1% to 1.3%. Study-level points and caveats: Baseline testing showed seropositivity in only a handful of AZD1222 recipients. Two doses of AZD1222 preceded a rise in Spike-specific TCR breadth and depth. Clonal diversity may have been underestimated in mostly white British donors.

The source was peripheral blood, collected 28 days after the second AZD1222 dose. This clonotype originated in an adult who received the AZD1222 COVID-19 vaccine.

This CDR3 is CASSQEGYGYTF. As DNA, the CDR3 is TGTGCCAGCAGCCAAGAGGGCTATGGCTACACCTTC. This chain connects TRBV3-1 (or the pseudogene TRBV3-2) to TRBJ1-2, with D hard to call. Deletions cut 0 bases from V and 4 bases from J, with 3 bases between. The CDR3 contains 12 residues. Germline loops: CDR1 LGHDT, CDR2 YNNKEL (reference sequence).